This T cell receptor beta chain comes out of a study of T cells in localized non-small cell lung cancer (dated by TCRdb to 2020 to 2022). For the study in its entirety: The study examined T cell repertoires in approximately 240 patients with early-stage NSCLC and compared tumors with uninvolved tumor-adjacent lungs. The cohort consisted of 236 treatment-naive NSCLC patients whose localized lung tumors had been resected. The mean age of the NSCLC patients was about 64 years, with approximately 130 men and 95 to 110 women. What the study reported, not specific to this receptor: Of the top 100 tumor clones, a median of about 53 were detected in paired uninvolved adjacent lung; about 26 were also among that lung's top 100. Higher T cell density in blood was associated with longer overall survival, whereas higher clonality in adjacent lung was associated with shorter survival. Because the study design was exploratory, TCR variables were selected using unadjusted p-values without false-discovery rate correction. Because multi-region tumor sequencing was not performed, intratumor heterogeneity could not be ruled out. Uninvolved tumor-adjacent lung showed the highest T cell clonality, higher than tumor, which suggests more focused antigenic responses in the uninvolved tumor-adjacent lung.

The germline V gene encodes CDR1 SGDLS and CDR2 YYNGEE. The CDR3 runs 15 amino acids, cysteine and phenylalanine included. CDR3 DNA is the only sequence kept; it has 45 bases, read in frame from the first base. V loses 0 bases of germline sequence and J loses 7 bases, and the interval between the two ends is 11 bases. At diagnosis, tumor, uninvolved tumor-adjacent lung and peripheral blood were collected and then preserved as a mix of FFPE and fresh-frozen material. For TCR repertoire profiling, the blood samples were analyzed as peripheral blood mononuclear cells. TCR beta CDR3 regions were sequenced from DNA using the immunoSEQ Assay. Under the source paper's analysis protocol: T cell density was computed as TCR beta template counts normalized to usable DNA estimated by amplifying housekeeping genes. The preseqR package was used to estimate richness by extrapolating to 400,000 templates for PBMC samples and to 120,000 templates for tissue samples. Clonality was taken to be one minus Pielou's evenness. Differential abundance testing on productive amino-acid clonotypes, with a minimum total count of 5 and an alpha of 0.1, was used to identify tissue-enriched TCRs. The Jaccard Index and the Morisita Overlap Index were used to quantify repertoire overlap between compartments. GLIPH grouped TCR beta CDR3s together with public tetramer-defined viral CDR3s, and a viral motif had to include at least three viral sequences and also show V-gene enrichment. Imported from immuneACCESS, the table was reduced by TCRdb to in-frame sequences with V and J called. These copies leave out some clones; in studies compared against another copy, an unresolved V gene accounts for under half, and the cause of the remainder is not known. V and J calls and clone size are copied from that table; D and trimming were computed from the DNA. The sample includes about 30,000 clones, with 91% observed a single time. 5.5% to 6% of the sample goes to the ten largest clones.

This clone was seen only once. Its antigen remains undetermined. No base quality values were provided; no much bigger clone lies one nucleotide off. This TCR derives from a man between 40 and 69 years old with stage II lung adenocarcinoma. This receptor chain uses TRBV9 and TRBJ1-6; the D gene cannot be resolved reliably. The sequences come from PBMCs, collected before any cancer treatment. At the DNA level, the sequence is TGTGCCAGCAGCGTAGCCGGAGTGGAGAATTCACCCCTCCACTTT. It translates as CASSVAGVENSPLHF.